This T cell receptor beta chain was sequenced during a study of blood T cell repertoires in COVID-19. Whole-study context: In each case, the material was cDNA or gDNA derived from T cells, B-cell-depleted T cells, or PBMCs.

Recruitment covered over 20 US areas and drew participants whose ages spanned roughly 18 to 100 years. Per the study methods: Using reference gene primer amplification, nucleated cell counts were estimated. The repertoire was sequenced with immunoSEQ multiplex PCR; TCRdb's copy has only in-frame clones and lacks some. V, J and clone size were drawn from that table, and D and trimming were deduced from the DNA. Of 95,000 to 150,000 clones listed, roughly 84% are singletons. Sample: PBMCs or T cells enriched from blood (not recorded which). The source is a woman aged 25 to 39 who had recovered from COVID-19.

CDR3 nucleotide sequence: TGTGCCAGCAGTGCAGGGGTGGCCACTGAAGCTTTCTTT. It is translated as CASSAGVATEAFF. This chain joins TRBV12-3 or TRBV12-4 and TRBJ1-1, with D possibly being TRBD1 (6 bases). The CDR3 is made up of 13 amino acids. V lost 5 bases, J lost 4 bases, and 11 bases lay in between.